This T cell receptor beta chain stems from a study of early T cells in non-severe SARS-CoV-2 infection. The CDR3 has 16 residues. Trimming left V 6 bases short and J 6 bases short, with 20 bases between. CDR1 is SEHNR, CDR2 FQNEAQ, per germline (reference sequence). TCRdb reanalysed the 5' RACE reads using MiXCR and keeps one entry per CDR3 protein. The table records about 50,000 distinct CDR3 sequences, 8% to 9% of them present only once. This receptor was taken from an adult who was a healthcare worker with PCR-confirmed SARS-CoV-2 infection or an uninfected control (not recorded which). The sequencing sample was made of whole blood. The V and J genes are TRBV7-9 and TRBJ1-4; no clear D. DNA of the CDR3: TGTGCCAGCAGTCCACGTTCGGGAATTCATCATGAAAAACTGTTTTTT. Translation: CASSPRSGIHHEKLFF.